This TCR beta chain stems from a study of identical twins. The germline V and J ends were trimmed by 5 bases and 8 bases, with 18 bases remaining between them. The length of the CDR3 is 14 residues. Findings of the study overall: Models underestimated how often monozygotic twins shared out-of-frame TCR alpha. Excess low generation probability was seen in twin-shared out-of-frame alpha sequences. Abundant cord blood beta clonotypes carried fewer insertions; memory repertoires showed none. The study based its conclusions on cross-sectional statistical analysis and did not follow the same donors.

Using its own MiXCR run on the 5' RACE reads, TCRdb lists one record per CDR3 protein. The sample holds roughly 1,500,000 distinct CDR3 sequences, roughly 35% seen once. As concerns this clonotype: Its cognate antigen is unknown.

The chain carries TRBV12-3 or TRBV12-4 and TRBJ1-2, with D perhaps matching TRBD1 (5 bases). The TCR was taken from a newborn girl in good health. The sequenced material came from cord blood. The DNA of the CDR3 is TGTGCCAGCAGTCCATTTCTTGGTTGGGGGGGCTACACCTTC. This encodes CASSPFLGWGGYTF.